This entry lists 8 T cell receptor beta chains sequenced from one sample in a study of shared clonotypes between healthy human individuals. Only in-frame clones appear in the TCRdb table, and some are missing; sequencing was by immunoSEQ multiplex PCR. The sample has some 360,000 clones, 70% to 75% seen once; the top ten hold about 10%. Sequencing input: memory CD4+ T cells sorted from blood. Subset described: CD45RA-negative fraction. The origin of the receptors is a man aged 30 to 45 in good health.

The rearrangement links TRBV7-9 to TRBJ1-4, with 8 bases matching TRBD1. This CDR3 spans 15 amino acids. The V segment lost 1 base and the J segment 3 bases; nucleotides outside the gene matches: 1. Germline assignment: CDR1 SEHNR and CDR2 FQNEAQ (reference sequence). CDR3 loop: CASSLGQGSNEKLFF. CDR3 bases: TGTGCCAGCAGCTTAGGACAGGGGTCTAATGAAAAACTGTTTTTT.

This clone has just a few counts. The sample has other DNA sequences that encode this CDR3 too. The chain uses TRBV5-1 and TRBJ2-7; 10 bases align to TRBD1. There are 13 residues in the CDR3. The V gene's germline CDR1 is SGHRS and CDR2 YFSETQ. V lost 3 bases, J lost 5 bases, and 2 bases stayed unmatched. The CDR3 nucleotides are TGCGCCAGCAGCTCCGGGACAGGGGACGAGCAGTACTTC. Translated: CASSSGTGDEQYF.

This rearrangement joins TRBV19 to TRBJ2-7; TRBD1 aligns across 7 bases. From germline, CDR1 is LNHDA and CDR2 SQIVND (reference sequence). V lost 5 bases, J lost 6 bases, and 4 bases stayed unmatched. The CDR3 has 12 amino acids. The chain's CDR3 is CASSEQGLEQYF. CDR3 in DNA: TGTGCCAGTAGTGAACAGGGGCTCGAGCAGTACTTC.

This clone appeared many times. The chain recombines TRBV9 with TRBJ2-2; 8 nucleotides line up with TRBD2. J was trimmed by 4 bases and V by 3 bases; bases with no gene match: 14. Germline V gene lookup returns CDR1 SGDLS and CDR2 YYNGEE. This CDR3 has 18 amino acids. The CDR3 region has the DNA TGTGCCAGCAGCGCCGCGGGGGGACCTCGGTCCACCACCGGGGAGCTGTTTTTT. Its translation is CASSAAGGPRSTTGELFF.

This clone showed up just a few times. V gene TRBV6-5 combines with J gene TRBJ2-7; maybe TRBD1 (5 bases). The germline V gene has CDR1 MNHEY and CDR2 SVGAGI. There are 15 residues in the CDR3. V lost 4 bases and J 1 base, leaving 14 bases between the germline ends. CDR3 nucleotide sequence: TGTGCCAGCAGTTTAGGGGCAGGACAATCCTACGAGCAGTACTTC. Residues: CASSLGAGQSYEQYF.

About this clone itself: The sample carries other DNA sequences with the same CDR3. The V call is TRBV27, the J call TRBJ1-5; a possible D gene is TRBD1 (5 bases). The CDR3 has 12 amino acids. Germline CDR1 is MNHEY and CDR2 is SMNVEV (reference sequence). Trimming stripped 5 bases from V and 9 bases from J, with 11 bases between. The CDR3: CASSAVGGPQHF. DNA of the CDR3: TGTGCCAGCAGTGCCGTCGGGGGGCCCCAGCATTTT.

The rearrangement joins TRBV7-9 to TRBJ1-1, with D uncertain. From germline, CDR1 is SEHNR and CDR2 FQNEAQ (reference sequence). This CDR3 has 14 residues. V was trimmed by 4 bases and J by 5 bases, leaving 14 bases between them. CDR3: CASSSLHGQTEAFF. CDR3 nucleotides: TGTGCCAGCAGCTCCTTACACGGTCAAACTGAAGCTTTCTTT.

The table lists this clone with a count of one. The chain employs TRBV27 and TRBJ2-5, with D perhaps TRBD1 (5 bases). CDR3 length: 13 residues. Trimming shortened V by 7 bases and J by 2 bases, and 11 bases separated the two germline ends. Germline V CDR1 and CDR2: MNHEY, SMNVEV (reference sequence). CDR3 residues: CASTAQGQETQYF. The CDR3 DNA reads as TGTGCCAGCACCGCGCAGGGACAAGAGACCCAGTACTTC.